These 15 T cell receptor beta chains were all obtained from the same sample, sequenced in a study of cytomegalovirus exposure and HLA in healthy donors. 13 Jbeta primers and 60 Vbeta primers were used for the PCR. Clones were sequenced by immunoSEQ multiplex PCR, and TCRdb holds only the in-frame ones, with some missing. This sample carries over 100,000 clones, around 74% of them seen once, and the ten largest clones take 4.8%. The sequenced sample consisted of PBMCs. These receptors were taken from a man aged 25-40 years in good health and CMV-seropositive.

This clone was counted a few times. V gene TRBV29-1 combines with J gene TRBJ2-5; D gene uncertain. Trimming pared 4 bases from V and 2 bases from J, leaving 11 bases between. The CDR3 has 13 amino acids. From germline, CDR1 is SQVTM and CDR2 ANQGSEA. Here the CDR3 DNA reads TGCAGCGTTGGGCCCAGGATACAAGAGACCCAGTACTTC. Translation: CSVGPRIQETQYF.

The CDR3 protein is CASSGGTGQYNEQFF. CDR3 nucleotide sequence: TGTGCCAGCAGCGGGGGGACAGGCCAGTACAATGAGCAGTTCTTC. V is TRBV9 and J is TRBJ2-1; 8 positions agree with TRBD1. Trimming removed 3 bases from V and 4 bases from J; junction bases left unmatched: 6. Per the germline V gene, CDR1 is SGDLS and CDR2 is YYNGEE. The length of the CDR3 is 15 residues. The full variable domain, its missing parts supplied by reference TRBV9 and TRBJ2-1, is DSGVTQTPKHLITATGQRVTLRCSPRSGDLSVYWYQQSLDQGLQFLIQYYNGEERAKGNILERFSAQQFPDLHSELNLSSLELGDSALYFCASSGGTGQYNEQFFGPGTRLTVL.

This clone was seen once. The V gene is TRBV28, the J gene TRBJ1-2; perhaps TRBD1 as D (5 bases). Trimming removed 3 bases from V and 8 bases from J, with 19 bases in between. The CDR3 contains 15 residues. Per the germline V gene, CDR1 is MDHEN and CDR2 is SYDVKM. CDR3 in amino acids: CASSFQGRTSGGYTF. CDR3 nucleotide sequence: TGTGCCAGCAGTTTTCAGGGCAGAACCAGCGGGGGCTACACCTTC.

The rearrangement links TRBV11-2 to TRBJ2-7, with 8 bases identical to TRBD2. The CDR3 extends over 15 amino acids. With V trimmed by 1 base and J by 3 bases, 5 bases remained unmatched. The germline CDR1 and CDR2 sequences are SGHAT and FQNNGV. CDR3 loop: CASSLALLAGYEQYF. The CDR3 bases are TGTGCCAGCAGCTTAGCCCTCCTAGCGGGCTACGAGCAGTACTTC.

Comments on this clone: The same CDR3 is also encoded by other DNA sequences in this sample. The chain is built from TRBV9 and TRBJ2-7; TRBD2 aligns across 9 bases. This CDR3 spans 15 amino acids. J was trimmed by 2 bases and V by 2 bases; bases with no gene match: 5. CDR1 SGDLS and CDR2 YYNGEE come from the germline V gene. The CDR3 reads CASSVSGGGAYEQYF. CDR3 coding DNA: TGTGCCAGCAGCGTCTCGGGCGGGGGGGCCTACGAGCAGTACTTC.

The genes are TRBV5-1 and TRBJ2-2; 7 bases fit TRBD2. The CDR3 contains 15 residues. The V gene end was trimmed by 3 bases and the J gene end by 4 bases; junction bases not matched to a gene: 6. Germline V CDR1 and CDR2: SGHRS, YFSETQ. The CDR3 reads CASSSGTTSTGELFF. DNA for the CDR3: TGCGCCAGCAGCTCCGGGACTACCAGCACCGGGGAGCTGTTTTTT.

The DNA for the CDR3 is TGTGCCAGCAGCTTGGAAGCGGGGGGGGCGTACGAGCAGTACTTC. It translates to CASSLEAGGAYEQYF. This rearrangement joins TRBV5-4 to TRBJ2-7, with 10 bases matching TRBD2. Trimming removed 0 bases from V and 4 bases from J; junction bases left unmatched: 4. CDR1 and CDR2 (germline): SGHNT, YYREEE (reference sequence). This CDR3 is built from 15 residues.

The count of this clone is one. The rearrangement links TRBV5-6 to TRBJ2-7, with 13 bases identical to TRBD2. The CDR3 runs to 15 residues. After removal of 5 bases from V and 2 bases from J, the junction contained 4 bases not matched to a gene. Germline V gene sequence: CDR1 SGHDT, CDR2 YYEEEE. CDR3 in DNA: TGTGCCAGCAGGATTGGGACTAGCGGGACCTACGAGCAGTACTTC. Its protein is CASRIGTSGTYEQYF.

This clone has only one observation. The rearrangement joins TRBV5-1 to TRBJ2-3; D is perhaps TRBD2 (6 bases). CDR3 length: 14 residues. Trimming pared 10 bases from V and 6 bases from J, leaving 21 bases between. Germline assignment: CDR1 SGHRS and CDR2 YFSETQ. As DNA, the CDR3 is TGCGCCGCAGGCCCCGGGGGAACGCAGGATACGCAGTATTTT. As protein: CAAGPGGTQDTQYF.

The chain has TRBV6-1 and TRBJ1-2; TRBD1 might be the D (5 bases). Trimming left V 6 bases short and J 3 bases short, with 8 bases between. Germline V gene data show CDR1 as MNHNS and CDR2 as SASEGT. This CDR3 comprises 12 residues. The CDR3 DNA reads TGTGCCAGCAGCCAGGGATACTATGGCTACACCTTC. Translating gives CASSQGYYGYTF.

This chain connects TRBV5-1 to TRBJ1-3; no definite D call. Germline CDR1 is SGHRS and CDR2 is YFSETQ. CDR3 size: 16 residues. V was cut by 0 bases and J by 0 bases, with 10 bases left in between. The CDR3 protein is CASSLGSSLSGNTIYF. CDR3 in DNA: TGCGCCAGCAGCTTGGGCAGTTCTCTCTCTGGAAACACCATATATTTT.

The chain links TRBV5-5 to TRBJ1-1, with a tentative D call TRBD1 (6 bases). The CDR3 is 14 amino acids. Per the germline V gene, CDR1 is SGHKS and CDR2 is YYEKEE (reference sequence). V lost 3 bases and J lost 4, with 13 bases in between. The CDR3 bases are TGTGCCAGCAGCTCCCTAACAGGGTCCACTGAAGCTTTCTTT. It encodes CASSSLTGSTEAFF.

This clone was detected only once. The chain has TRBV10-3 and TRBJ2-7; 7 nucleotides align to TRBD1. Per germline, CDR1 ENHRY and CDR2 SYGVKD. The trim removed 0 bases at V and 5 bases at J, leaving 7 bases unmatched. This CDR3 has 15 amino acids. In nucleotides, the CDR3 is TGTGCCATCAGTGAGTCGCCGGGACAGACAAACGAGCAGTACTTC. Amino acid sequence: CAISESPGQTNEQYF.

The chain couples TRBV27 to TRBJ2-2; 8 bases map to TRBD1. Per the germline V gene, CDR1 is MNHEY and CDR2 is SMNVEV (reference sequence). The CDR3 spans 14 residues. J lost 6 bases, V lost 4 bases, and 4 bases had no gene match. Here the CDR3 reads CASSSRQGPGELFF. CDR3 coding DNA: TGTGCCAGCAGTTCCCGACAGGGGCCCGGGGAGCTGTTTTTT.

V gene TRBV30 combines with J gene TRBJ1-5, with a weak D call TRBD1 (5 bases). The CDR3 has 13 amino acids. CDR1 GTSNPN and CDR2 SVGIG come from the germline V gene (reference sequence). V was shortened by 5 bases and J by 5 bases, with 13 bases between the two germline ends. The CDR3 coding sequence is TGTGCCTGGTCCAAGGGGTTATATCAGCCCCAGCATTTT. Protein product: CAWSKGLYQPQHF.